The entry below describes one T cell receptor beta chain. V lost 4 bases and J lost 4, with 26 bases in between. The CDR3 loop spans 19 amino acids. From germline, CDR1 is LNHDA and CDR2 SQIVND (reference sequence). The entry originates in a study of shared T cell receptors in the human thymus. The data were produced by immunoSEQ multiplex PCR, yet TCRdb's version contains in-frame clones alone and is incomplete. The table has hundreds of thousands of clones, 70% to 90% seen once; the top ten hold 0.0094%. This sample also appeared in a second study, on human thymus T cells. According to that study: Samples came from healthy Finnish infants during open corrective cardiac surgery. Resected material from corrective heart surgery provided the thymus tissue analysed. Unrelated individuals reportedly shared highly overlapping thymic TCR repertoires.

Sample: thymocytes. The source of this sequence is a boy under three years old with a congenital heart defect. The chain combines TRBV19 with TRBJ2-1; D possibly corresponds to TRBD2 (7 bases). DNA of the CDR3: TGTGCCAGTAGTAAAGGGGCCCCCGCGGGGAGGGGGAGTTACAATGAGCAGTTCTTC. Amino acids: CASSKGAPAGRGSYNEQFF.